This T cell receptor beta chain was sequenced during a study of regulatory T cells in long-lasting Graves disease. CDR1 and CDR2 from the germline V gene are MDHEN and SYDVKM. This CDR3 is built from 16 residues. With 4 bases clipped from V and 0 bases from J, the junction kept 8 bases outside the gene matches. This clonotype has ten or more counts. To make TCR beta libraries, researchers used iRepertoire HTBI primers and Arm-PCR of CDR3 regions. MiXCR was run by TCRdb on the multiplex PCR reads, yielding one entry per CDR3 protein. The top ten hold over 15% of the sample, which has around 450,000 distinct CDR3 sequences, about 15% seen once. Time point indicated: newly diagnosed GD, antithyroid drugs for less than 3 months. PBMC-derived RNA was used for the TCR library. This same sample was also taken into another study, of T cells in Graves' hyperthyroidism and ophthalmopathy. From that study: The TCR CDR3 was amplified in a first-round RT-PCR using the HTBI primer set.

This chain connects TRBV28 to TRBJ2-5, with TRBD2 matching over 7 bases. Material: peripheral blood mononuclear cells (PBMCs), obtained at new diagnosis, from a patient treated with antithyroid drugs. The sequence came from a woman aged 25 to 39 with Graves disease. CDR3: CASSSAGTTYQETQYF. The CDR3 DNA reads TGTGCCAGCAGTTCAGCAGGGACTACATACCAAGAGACCCAGTACTTC.